This T cell receptor beta chain derives from a study of response to subunit inactivated influenza vaccine. Study observations and caveats: With each seasonal influenza vaccination, the authors suggested, few new T cells are recruited.

A remark on this clonotype: Its specificity is not known.

CDR3 length: 15 residues. Germline assignment: CDR1 SGHRS and CDR2 YFSETQ. V gave up 4 bases and J gave up 0 bases, with 13 bases separating them. TCRdb redid the calling of the RT-PCR reads with MiXCR, one entry per CDR3 protein. The sample records 750,000 to 850,000 distinct CDR3 sequences, around a sixth being singletons. The sequence came from a man aged 50 or older who received an inactivated influenza vaccine. The material was PBMCs from blood, obtained 5 days after vaccination. The chain joins TRBV5-1 to TRBJ2-5, with D possibly TRBD2 on 6 matching bases. The CDR3 sequence is CASSAGNGYQETQYF. The CDR3 DNA reads TGCGCCAGCAGCGCGGGAAACGGGTACCAAGAGACCCAGTACTTC.